This is a list of T cell receptor beta chains from one sample in a study of T cell responses to AZD1222 COVID-19 vaccine. This table comes from immunoSEQ multiplex PCR, and its TCRdb copy is limited to in-frame clones, with some not included. The data contain under 170,000 clones, 92% of them singletons. The specimen was peripheral blood, collected 28 days after the second AZD1222 dose. The origin of the receptors is an adult who received the AZD1222 COVID-19 vaccine. Each CDR3 is given with its conserved first and last residue. The D gene is left open where the match is weak. A clone size is listed for some rows: how often the clone was seen (once, few, many), or a class if it is expanded.

>TRBV28|TRBJ1-3|TRBD1|NA|17
CASSLSAGGSLGNTIYF
TGTGCCAGCAGCCTTTCGGCAGGGGGCAGTTTGGGAAACACCATATATTTT
>TRBV6-2/TRBV6-3|TRBJ1-5|NA|once|14
CASSYLWGGQPQHF
TGTGCCAGCAGTTACCTCTGGGGGGGTCAGCCCCAGCATTTT
>TRBV4-1|TRBJ1-5|TRBD1|NA|18
CASSHRLSGQEDNQPQHF
TGCGCCAGCAGCCACCGGCTTTCGGGACAGGAGGACAATCAGCCCCAGCATTTT
>TRBV11-2|TRBJ1-2|TRBD1|NA|13
CASSLETGVGYTF
TGTGCCAGCAGCTTAGAAACAGGGGTCGGCTACACCTTC
>TRBV7-8|TRBJ2-2|TRBD2|NA|16
CASRRGLAGNTGELFF
TGTGCCAGCAGGAGAGGACTAGCGGGAAACACCGGGGAGCTGTTTTTT
>TRBV21-1|TRBJ1-2|NA|NA|15
CASRTSIGALYGYTF
TGTGCCAGCAGGACATCTATCGGGGCACTCTATGGCTACACCTTC
>TRBV7-2|TRBJ1-6|NA|NA|15
CASSFLARQNSPLHF
TGTGCCAGCAGCTTTTTGGCCCGGCAAAATTCACCCCTCCACTTT
>TRBV12-5|TRBJ2-1|TRBD1|NA|18
CASGPPFNKPGQGYEQFF
TGTGCTAGTGGTCCCCCTTTCAACAAACCGGGACAGGGGTATGAGCAGTTCTTC
>TRBV2|TRBJ2-5|NA|NA|13
CASSVRYQETQYF
TGTGCCAGCAGTGTGCGGTACCAAGAGACCCAGTACTTC
>TRBV9|TRBJ1-4|TRBD1|NA|14
CASSPGQGNEKLFF
TGTGCCAGCAGCCCGGGACAGGGTAACGAAAAACTGTTTTTT
>TRBV13|TRBJ1-6|NA|NA|16
CASSYGAPLTIKTLHF
TGTGCCAGCAGCTACGGGGCCCCCCTTACGATAAAGACCCTCCACTTT
>TRBV28|TRBJ1-1|NA|NA|14
CASSPVGQLIEAFF
TGTGCCAGCAGTCCGGTGGGGCAACTCATCGAAGCTTTCTTT